Listed below are T cell receptor beta chains from one sample, sequenced in a study of T cell repertoires in cytomegalovirus infection. TCRdb called the reads again in MiXCR, with one record for every CDR3 protein. The data contain some 940,000 distinct CDR3 sequences, roughly 31% of them singletons. Their antigens are not known. The sequencing used cultured CD8+ T cells from PBMCs, collected from culture after CMV antigen stimulation. These receptor sequences come from a human donor in good health (CMV status not recorded). Some clones in this sample may be carry-over from other donors' samples. CDR3s include the opening cysteine and the closing phenylalanine or tryptophan. Each record gives: CDR3 length, V gene, CDR3 protein.

13,TRBV6-5,CASFIIPNTEAFF
11,TRBV11-2,CASSLPGKQFF
15,TRBV7-9,CASSLGTGVNYGYTF
16,TRBV7-9,CASSFATSANTGELFF
17,TRBV28,CASSSLYLGDSPETQYF
12,TRBV7-2,CASAGTGYGYTF
15,TRBV5-6,CASSLVQGLTDTQYF
17,TRBV10-3,CAISESGQGARYTEAFF
15,TRBV6-1,CASSPRGPTTGELFF
17,TRBV7-3,CASSFIRDRANYNEQFF
16,TRBV20-1,CSATNPGGGSYNEQFF
17,TRBV27,CASNPSAGSYRTDTQYF
14,TRBV7-4,CASSFVIGGAEAFF
16,TRBV2,CASRDPSTLQGREQFF
16,TRBV6-1,CASSVPLGTKYNEQFF
15,TRBV19,CASSRGPVVETEAFF
15,TRBV7-8,CASRGLVNLSYGYTF
17,TRBV27,CASISDRAQRGTGELFF
16,TRBV27,CASSPSGGEANQPQHF
15,TRBV6-2/TRBV6-3,CASSYYTGYTGELFF
16,TRBV19,CASSPLEGVGNQPQHF
15,TRBV12-3/TRBV12-4,CASGGVYSYFYGYTF
17,TRBV24-1,CATSDEDPRGPGDTQYF
15,TRBV7-8,CASSLRRDRVGEQYF
15,TRBV10-3,CAIRTGVKNGGELFF
11,TRBV7-9,CASRETADYTF
13,TRBV29-1,CSVDQGQEETQYF